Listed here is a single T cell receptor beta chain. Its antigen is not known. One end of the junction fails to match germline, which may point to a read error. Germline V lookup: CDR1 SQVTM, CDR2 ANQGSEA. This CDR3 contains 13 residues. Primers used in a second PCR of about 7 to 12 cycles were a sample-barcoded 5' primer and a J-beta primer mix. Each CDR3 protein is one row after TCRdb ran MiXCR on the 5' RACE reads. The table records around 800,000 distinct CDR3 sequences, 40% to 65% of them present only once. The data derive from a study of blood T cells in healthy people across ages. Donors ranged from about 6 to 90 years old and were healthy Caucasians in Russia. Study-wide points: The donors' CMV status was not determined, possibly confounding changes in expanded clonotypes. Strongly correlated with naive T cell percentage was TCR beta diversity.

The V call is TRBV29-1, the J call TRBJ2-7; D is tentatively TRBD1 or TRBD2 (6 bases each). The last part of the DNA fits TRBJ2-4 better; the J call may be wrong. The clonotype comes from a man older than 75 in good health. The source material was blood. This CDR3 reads CSAEGGLVNIQYF. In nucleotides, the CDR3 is TGCAGCGCTGAAGGGGGGCTAGTAAACATTCAGTACTTC.